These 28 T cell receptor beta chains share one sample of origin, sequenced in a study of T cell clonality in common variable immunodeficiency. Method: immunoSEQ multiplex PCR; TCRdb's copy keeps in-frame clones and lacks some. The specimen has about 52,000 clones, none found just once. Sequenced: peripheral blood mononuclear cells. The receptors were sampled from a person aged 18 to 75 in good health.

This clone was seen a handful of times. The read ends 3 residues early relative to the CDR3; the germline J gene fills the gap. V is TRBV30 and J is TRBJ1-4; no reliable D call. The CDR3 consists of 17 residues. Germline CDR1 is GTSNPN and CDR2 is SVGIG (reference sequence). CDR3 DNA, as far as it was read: TGTGCCTGGAGTGTACGGAGCGTCGACTACCTCCTTTCACCA. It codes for CAWSVRSVDYLLSP. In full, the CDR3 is CAWSVRSVDYLLSPLFF.

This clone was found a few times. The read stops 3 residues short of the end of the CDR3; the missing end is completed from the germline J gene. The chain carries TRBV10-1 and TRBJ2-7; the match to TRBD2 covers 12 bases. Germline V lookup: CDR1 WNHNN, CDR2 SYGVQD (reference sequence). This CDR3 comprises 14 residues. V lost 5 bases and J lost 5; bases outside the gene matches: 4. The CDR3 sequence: CASSFLAGGHEQYF. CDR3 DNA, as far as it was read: TGCGCCAGCAGTTTCCTAGCGGGAGGGCACGAG.

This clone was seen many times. CDR3 DNA (partial): TGTGCCAGCAGCTTAAGACTAGCGGGAGGCACAGATACG. This codes for CASSLRLAGGTDT. The entire CDR3 is CASSLRLAGGTDTQYF. This rearrangement joins TRBV7-3 to TRBJ2-3; 12 bases are a match to TRBD2. Sequencing ends 3 residues short of the CDR3 end; the germline J gene provides the rest. The CDR3 extends over 16 amino acids. Losses at the gene ends were 1 base for V and 1 base for J; bases not matched to a gene: 0. CDR1 is SGHTA, CDR2 FQGTGA, per germline.

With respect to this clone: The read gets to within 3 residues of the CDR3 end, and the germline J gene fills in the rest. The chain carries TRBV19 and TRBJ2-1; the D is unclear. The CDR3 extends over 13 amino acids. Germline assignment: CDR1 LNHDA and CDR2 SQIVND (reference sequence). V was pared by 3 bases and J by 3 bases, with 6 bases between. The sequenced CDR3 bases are TGTGCCAGTAGTATTTCAGACTACAATGAG. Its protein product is CASSISDYNE. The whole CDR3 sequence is CASSISDYNEQFF.

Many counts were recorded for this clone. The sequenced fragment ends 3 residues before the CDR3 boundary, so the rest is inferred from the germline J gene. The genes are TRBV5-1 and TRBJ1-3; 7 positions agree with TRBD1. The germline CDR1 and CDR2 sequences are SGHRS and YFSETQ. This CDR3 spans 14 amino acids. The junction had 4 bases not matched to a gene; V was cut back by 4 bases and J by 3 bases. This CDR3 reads CASSLGDSGNTIYF. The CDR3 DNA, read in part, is TGCGCCAGCAGCCTAGGGGACAGTGGAAACACC. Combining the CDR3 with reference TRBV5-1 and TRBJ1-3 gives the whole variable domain KAGVTQTPRYLIKTRGQQVTLSCSPISGHRSVSWYQQTPGQGLQFLFEYFSETQRNKGNFPGRFSGRQFSNSRSEMNVSTLELGDSALYLCASSLGDSGNTIYFGEGSWLTVV.

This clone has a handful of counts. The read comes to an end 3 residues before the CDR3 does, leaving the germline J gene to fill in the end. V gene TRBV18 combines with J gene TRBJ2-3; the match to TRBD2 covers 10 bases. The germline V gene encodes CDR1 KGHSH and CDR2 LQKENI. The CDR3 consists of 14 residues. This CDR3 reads CASSGASGRSAQYF. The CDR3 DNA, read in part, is TGTGCCAGCTCAGGGGCTAGCGGGAGATCAGCG.

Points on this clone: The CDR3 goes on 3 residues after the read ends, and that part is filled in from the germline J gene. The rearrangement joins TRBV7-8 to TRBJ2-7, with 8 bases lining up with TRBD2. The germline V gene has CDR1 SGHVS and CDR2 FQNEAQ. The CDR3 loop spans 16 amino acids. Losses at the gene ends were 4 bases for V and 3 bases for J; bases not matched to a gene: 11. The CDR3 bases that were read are TGTGCCAGCAGCTCCTTAAAGGGACTAGATCTCTACGAG. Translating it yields CASSSLKGLDLYE. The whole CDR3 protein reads CASSSLKGLDLYEQYF.

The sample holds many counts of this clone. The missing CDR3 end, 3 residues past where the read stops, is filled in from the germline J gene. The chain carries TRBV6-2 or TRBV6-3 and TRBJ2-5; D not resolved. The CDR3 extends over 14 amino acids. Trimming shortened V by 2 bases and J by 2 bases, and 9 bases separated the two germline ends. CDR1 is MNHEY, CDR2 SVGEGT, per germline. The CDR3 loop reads CASSYVSSQETQYF. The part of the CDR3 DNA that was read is TGTGCCAGCAGTTACGTCAGTTCGCAAGAGACC.

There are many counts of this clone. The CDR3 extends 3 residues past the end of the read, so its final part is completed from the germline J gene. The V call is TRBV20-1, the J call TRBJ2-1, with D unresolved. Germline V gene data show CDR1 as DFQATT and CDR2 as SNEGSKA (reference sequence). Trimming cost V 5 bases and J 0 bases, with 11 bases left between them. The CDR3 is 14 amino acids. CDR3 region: CSAPYLDSYNEQFF. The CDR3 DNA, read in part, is TGCAGTGCTCCTTATTTAGACTCCTACAATGAG.

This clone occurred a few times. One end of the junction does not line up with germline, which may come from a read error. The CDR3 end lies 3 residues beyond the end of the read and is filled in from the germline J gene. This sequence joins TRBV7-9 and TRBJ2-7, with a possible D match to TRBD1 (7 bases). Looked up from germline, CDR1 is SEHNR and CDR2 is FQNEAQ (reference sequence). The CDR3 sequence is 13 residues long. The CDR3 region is CSSSFGQGGEQYF. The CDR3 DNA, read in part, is TGTTCCAGCAGCTTTGGGCAGGGGGGCGAG.

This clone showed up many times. The part of the CDR3 DNA that was read is TGTGCCAGCTCAGACAGGGCTGGGATCAATGAG. It translates to CASSDRAGINE. The CDR3 in its entirety is CASSDRAGINEQFF. This chain joins TRBV6-4 and TRBJ2-1; TRBD1 matches 7 bases. The read terminates 3 residues ahead of where the CDR3 ends, so the germline J gene completes it. Germline CDR1 reads MRHNA; CDR2 reads SNTAGT. V lost 8 bases, J lost 6 bases, and 10 bases stayed unmatched. The CDR3 has 14 residues.

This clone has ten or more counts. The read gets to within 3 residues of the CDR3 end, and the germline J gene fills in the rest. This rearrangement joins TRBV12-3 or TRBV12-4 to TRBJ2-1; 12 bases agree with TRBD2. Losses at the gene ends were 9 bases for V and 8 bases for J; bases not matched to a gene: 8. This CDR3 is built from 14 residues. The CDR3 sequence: CASLRLAGDHEQFF. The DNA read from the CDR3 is TGTGCCAGTCTACGACTAGCGGGGGATCATGAG.

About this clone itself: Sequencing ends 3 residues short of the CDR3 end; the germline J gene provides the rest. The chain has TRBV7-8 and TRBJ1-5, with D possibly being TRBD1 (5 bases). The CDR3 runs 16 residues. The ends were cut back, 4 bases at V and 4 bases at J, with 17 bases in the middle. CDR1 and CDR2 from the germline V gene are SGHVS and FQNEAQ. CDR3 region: CASSSGGLGNNQPQHF. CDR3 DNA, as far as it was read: TGTGCCAGCAGCTCGGGGGGTTTGGGGAATAATCAGCCC. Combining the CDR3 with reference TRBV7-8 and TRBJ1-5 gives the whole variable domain GAGVSQSPRYKVAKRGQDVALRCDPISGHVSLFWYQQALGQGPEFLTYFQNEAQLDKSGLPSDRFFAERPEGSVSTLKIQRTQQEDSAVYLCASSSGGLGNNQPQHFGDGTRLSIL.

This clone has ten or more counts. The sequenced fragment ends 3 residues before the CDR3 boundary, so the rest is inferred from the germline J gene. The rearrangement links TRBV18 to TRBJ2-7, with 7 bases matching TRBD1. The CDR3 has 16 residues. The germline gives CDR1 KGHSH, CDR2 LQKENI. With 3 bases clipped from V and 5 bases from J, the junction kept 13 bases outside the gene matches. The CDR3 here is CASSPGTAGSTHEQYF. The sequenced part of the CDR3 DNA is TGTGCCAGCTCACCCGGGACAGCAGGTAGTACCCACGAG.

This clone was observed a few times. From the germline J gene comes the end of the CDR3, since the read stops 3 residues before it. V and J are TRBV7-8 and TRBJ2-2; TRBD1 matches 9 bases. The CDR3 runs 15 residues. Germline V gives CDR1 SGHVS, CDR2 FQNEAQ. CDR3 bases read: TGTGCCAGCAGCGACACAGGGGGCACTAATGAAAAG. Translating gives CASSDTGGTNEK. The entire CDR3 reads CASSDTGGTNEKLFF. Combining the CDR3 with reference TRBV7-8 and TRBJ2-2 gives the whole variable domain GAGVSQSPRYKVAKRGQDVALRCDPISGHVSLFWYQQALGQGPEFLTYFQNEAQLDKSGLPSDRFFAERPEGSVSTLKIQRTQQEDSAVYLCASSDTGGTNEKLFFGEGSRLTVL.

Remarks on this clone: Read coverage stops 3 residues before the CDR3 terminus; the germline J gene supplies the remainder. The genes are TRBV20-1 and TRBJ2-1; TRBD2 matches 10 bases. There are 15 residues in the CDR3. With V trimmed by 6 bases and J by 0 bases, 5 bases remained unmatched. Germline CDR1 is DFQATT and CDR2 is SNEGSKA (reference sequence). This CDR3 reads CSALAGASSYNEQFF. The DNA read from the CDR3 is TGCAGTGCCCTAGCGGGGGCAAGCTCCTACAATGAG.

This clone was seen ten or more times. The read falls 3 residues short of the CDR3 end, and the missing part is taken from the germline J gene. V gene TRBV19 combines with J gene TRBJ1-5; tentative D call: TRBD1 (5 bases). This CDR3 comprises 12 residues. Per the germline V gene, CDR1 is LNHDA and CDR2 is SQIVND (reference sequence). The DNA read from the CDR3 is TGTGCCAGTAGTACCCAGCAGGGTCCC. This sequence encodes CASSTQQGP. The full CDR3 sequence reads CASSTQQGPQHF.

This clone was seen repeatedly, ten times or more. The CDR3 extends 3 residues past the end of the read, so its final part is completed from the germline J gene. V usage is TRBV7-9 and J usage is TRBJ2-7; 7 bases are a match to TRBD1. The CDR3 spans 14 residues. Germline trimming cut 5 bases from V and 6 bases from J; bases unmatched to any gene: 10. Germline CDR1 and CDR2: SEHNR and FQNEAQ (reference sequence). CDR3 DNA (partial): TGTGCCAGCAGCCCAAAGTCATACAGGGGCGAG. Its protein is CASSPKSYRGE. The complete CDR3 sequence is CASSPKSYRGEQYF. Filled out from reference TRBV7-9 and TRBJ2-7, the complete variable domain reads DTGVSQNPRHKITKRGQNVTFRCDPISEHNRLYWYRQTLGQGPEFLTYFQNEAQLEKSRLLSDRFSAERPKGSFSTLEIQRTEQGDSAMYLCASSPKSYRGEQYFGPGTRLTVT.

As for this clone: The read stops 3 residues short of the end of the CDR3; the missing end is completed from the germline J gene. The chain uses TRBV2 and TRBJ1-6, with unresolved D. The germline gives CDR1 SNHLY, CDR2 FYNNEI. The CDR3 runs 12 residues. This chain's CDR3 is CAVQQGNSPLHF. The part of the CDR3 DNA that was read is TGTGCTGTGCAACAAGGTAATTCACCC.

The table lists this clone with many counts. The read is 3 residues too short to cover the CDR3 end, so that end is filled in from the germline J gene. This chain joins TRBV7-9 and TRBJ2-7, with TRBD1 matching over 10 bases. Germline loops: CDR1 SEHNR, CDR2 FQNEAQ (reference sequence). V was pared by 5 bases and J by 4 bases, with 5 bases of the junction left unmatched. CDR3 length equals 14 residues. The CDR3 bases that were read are TGTGCCAGCAGCCCCGGGACAGGGGTGTACGAG. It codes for CASSPGTGVYE. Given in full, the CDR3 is CASSPGTGVYEQYF.

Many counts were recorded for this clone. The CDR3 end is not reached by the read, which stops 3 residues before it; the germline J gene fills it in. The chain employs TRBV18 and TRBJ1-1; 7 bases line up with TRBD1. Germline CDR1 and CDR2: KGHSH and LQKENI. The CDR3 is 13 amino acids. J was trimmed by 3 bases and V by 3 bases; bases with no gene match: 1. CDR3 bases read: TGTGCCAGCTCACCCAGGGGGGACACTGAA. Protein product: CASSPRGDTE. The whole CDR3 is CASSPRGDTEAFF.

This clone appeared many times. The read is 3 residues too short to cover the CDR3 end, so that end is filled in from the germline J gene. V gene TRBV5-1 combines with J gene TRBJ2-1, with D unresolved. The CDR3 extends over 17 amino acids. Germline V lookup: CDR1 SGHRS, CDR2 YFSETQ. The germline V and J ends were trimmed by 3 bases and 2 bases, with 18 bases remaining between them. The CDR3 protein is CASSSQPTKNTYNEQFF. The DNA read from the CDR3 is TGCGCCAGCAGCTCCCAACCAACAAAGAATACCTACAATGAG.

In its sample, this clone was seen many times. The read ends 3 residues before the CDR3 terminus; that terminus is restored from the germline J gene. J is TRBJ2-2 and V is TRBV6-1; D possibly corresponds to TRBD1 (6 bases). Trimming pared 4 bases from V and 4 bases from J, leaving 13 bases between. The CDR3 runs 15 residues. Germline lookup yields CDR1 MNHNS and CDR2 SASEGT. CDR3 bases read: TGTGCCAGCAGTGGCCAGGGGCTTGGCACCGGGGAG. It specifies CASSGQGLGTGE. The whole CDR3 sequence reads CASSGQGLGTGELFF.

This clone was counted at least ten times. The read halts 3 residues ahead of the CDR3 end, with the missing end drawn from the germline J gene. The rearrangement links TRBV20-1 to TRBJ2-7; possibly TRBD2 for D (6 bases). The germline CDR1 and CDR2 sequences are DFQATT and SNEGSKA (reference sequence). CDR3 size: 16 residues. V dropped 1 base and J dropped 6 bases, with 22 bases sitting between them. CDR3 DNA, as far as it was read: TGCAGTGCTAGAGTCCCCCGGGTCAACCGGGACTCCGAG. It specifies CSARVPRVNRDSE. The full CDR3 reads CSARVPRVNRDSEQYF.

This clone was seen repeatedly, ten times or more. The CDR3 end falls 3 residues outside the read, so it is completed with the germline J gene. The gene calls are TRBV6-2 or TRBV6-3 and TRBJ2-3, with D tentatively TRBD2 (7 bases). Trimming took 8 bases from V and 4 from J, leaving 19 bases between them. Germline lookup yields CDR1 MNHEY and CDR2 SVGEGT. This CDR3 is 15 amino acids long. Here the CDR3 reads CASCLGGGQADTQYF. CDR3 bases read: TGTGCCAGCTGCCTAGGGGGGGGCCAGGCAGATACG.

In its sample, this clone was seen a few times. The CDR3 loop is CASSLHNSGELFF. The covered CDR3 bases are TGTGCCAGCAGCTTACATAACTCCGGGGAG. This chain links TRBV7-3 with TRBJ2-2; no clear D. The read finishes 3 residues shy of the CDR3 end, and the germline J gene is used to complete it. Between the trimmed V and J ends, which lost 2 bases and 6 bases, there was a span of 7 bases. Germline V gene lookup returns CDR1 SGHTA and CDR2 FQGTGA. CDR3 length: 13 amino acids.

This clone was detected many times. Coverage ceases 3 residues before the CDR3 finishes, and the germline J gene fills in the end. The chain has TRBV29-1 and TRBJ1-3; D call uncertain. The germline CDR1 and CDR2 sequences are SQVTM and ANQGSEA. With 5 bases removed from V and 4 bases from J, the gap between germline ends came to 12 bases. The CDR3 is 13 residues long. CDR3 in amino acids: CSVLSGLGNTIYF. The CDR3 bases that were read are TGCAGCGTTCTCAGCGGGCTGGGAAACACC.

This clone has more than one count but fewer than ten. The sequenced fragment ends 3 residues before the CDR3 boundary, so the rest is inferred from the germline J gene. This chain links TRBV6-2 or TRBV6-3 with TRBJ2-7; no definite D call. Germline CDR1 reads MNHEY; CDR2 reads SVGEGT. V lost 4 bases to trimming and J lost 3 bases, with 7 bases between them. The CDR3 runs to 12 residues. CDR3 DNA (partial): TGTGCCAGCAGTTCGAGCCACTACGAG. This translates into CASSSSHYE. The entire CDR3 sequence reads CASSSSHYEQYF.